This TCR beta chain was recorded in a study of blood T cell repertoires in COVID-19. Study details: Acute and convalescent COVID-19 samples came from the United States, Italy and Spain. T cells, B-cell-depleted T cells, or PBMCs supplied cDNA or gDNA.

As handled by the study authors: Nucleated cell number was recorded as an estimate derived from reference gene primer amplification. Generated by immunoSEQ multiplex PCR, the TCRdb table keeps only in-frame clones and is missing some. The V and J calls and clone size come from that table; D and trimming were worked out from the DNA. The data hold tens of thousands of clones, with roughly 81% observed a single time. The germline V gene encodes CDR1 LNHDA and CDR2 SQIVND (reference sequence). The CDR3 loop spans 16 amino acids. The V segment lost 4 bases and the J segment 4 bases; nucleotides outside the gene matches: 8.

The TCR comes from a woman aged 70-85 years in a cohort sampled during active COVID-19. Input material: peripheral blood. The chain is built from TRBV19 and TRBJ2-1; 9 bases align to TRBD1. The DNA of the CDR3 is TGTGCCAGTAGTACCGCCCGACAGGGGGTATACAATGAGCAGTTCTTC. Translation gives CASSTARQGVYNEQFF.